This T cell receptor (beta chain) was sequenced for a study of vaccination and CD4 T cells after COVID-19. Study context: Two Hispanic individuals were among six male and four female convalescent patients. Control cultures received a CEFX pool, an HIV-1 Nef pool, or no peptide.

Concerning this clonotype: The antigen is unknown.

Germline V gene lookup returns CDR1 SEHNR and CDR2 FQNEAQ (reference sequence). This CDR3 has 15 amino acids. V shed 7 bases, J shed 3 bases, and the junction held 10 bases outside the gene matches. Cultured CD4+ T-cell DNA underwent Oncomine TCR Beta short-read sequencing. TCRdb called the PCR reads again in MiXCR, with one record for every CDR3 protein. Among about 21,000 distinct CDR3 sequences listed, about 38% were seen once. The study's findings and limits: The median SARS-CoV-2-reactive clonotype number increased from roughly 19 to 38, without statistical significance.

Treatment reported: approximately 9-day PBMC culture with coronavirus spike peptide pools or control peptides (ViraFEST assay). Specimen: CD4+ T cells from blood, cultured in vitro, collected before SARS-CoV-2 vaccination. The sequence derives from a human donor who received a COVID-19 vaccine. The chain carries TRBV7-9 and TRBJ1-2; 8 nucleotides agree with TRBD1. In nucleotides, the CDR3 is TGTGCCAGCACCGTAGGACAGGGACCTTACTATGGCTACACCTTC. Its protein product is CASTVGQGPYYGYTF.